This entry is about one TCR beta chain. Its antigen is still unknown. The record has no base qualities; no much larger clone is one base away. The entry originates in a study of OX40 agonist ivuxolimab in advanced cancers. At the level of the whole study: Ivuxolimab, which targeted the costimulatory receptor OX40 (CD134), was an agonistic, fully human IgG2 monoclonal antibody. Intravenous ivuxolimab was administered to patients every 2 weeks at six dose levels: 0.01, 0.1, 0.3, 1.5, 3 and 10 mg/kg. Among the roughly 54 dose-escalation patients, approximately 20 had hepatocellular carcinoma, about 15 melanoma, 9 renal cell carcinoma and 9 head and neck cancer. The dose-escalation cohort was roughly 87% male with a mean age of 60 years, ranging from roughly 23 to 85. Patients were allowed to have had prior anti-PD-1, anti-PD-L1 or anti-CTLA-4 therapy, and around 41% of the dose-escalation patients had previously received checkpoint inhibitors. Partial responses were achieved by three dose-escalation patients, of whom one had hepatocellular carcinoma and two had cutaneous melanoma. The point of sequencing TCRbeta in the periphery was to test whether ivuxolimab changed TCR sequence diversity and drove clonal T-cell expansion. The paper describes the monotherapy dose-escalation part (N ≈ 50 patients) of the phase I trial of ivuxolimab.

Study-wide conclusions, independent of this receptor: Low levels of normalized T-cell clonal expansion were also shown by some nonresponding patients. The antigen specificity of the peripheral T cells that underwent clonal expansion was not determined. After ivuxolimab, more expanded clones were found on average in CD8+ T cells than in CD4+ T cells. At doses from 0.1 to 3.0 mg/kg, clonal expansion was seen in both CD4+ and CD8+ blood T cells between baseline and week 6. In the 0.1-3.0 mg/kg groups, partial responders were among the patients with the lowest normalized peripheral clonal expansion, particularly in CD8+ T cells.

To sequence the TCRbeta CDR3 region, genomic DNA was isolated from the sorted cells. The immunoSEQ Assay was used for sequencing of TCRbeta CDR3 regions. TCRdb holds this immuneACCESS table with in-frame rearrangements only. Some clones are missing; in checked studies, unresolved V genes explain under half, and the rest has no known cause. The sample table shows some 70,000 clones, and 88% are seen once. The ten top clones hold more than 0.85% of the sample. Patients with a history of autoimmune disease or receiving systemic immunosuppression were excluded from the trial. Peripheral blood for TCR sequencing was collected from all dose cohorts at baseline, on cycle 4 day 1, and on cycle 7 day 1. The samples were taken from a phase I, first-in-human, multicenter, open-label dose-escalation trial of ivuxolimab. Adults with locally advanced or metastatic head and neck squamous cell, hepatocellular, melanoma or renal cell carcinoma were enrolled in the trial. Before TCR sequencing, CD4+ T cells and CD8+ T cells from peripheral blood were sorted into separate populations.

This sequence was found in an adult with an advanced solid tumor such as melanoma, head and neck, liver or kidney cancer. This specimen consisted of CD4+ or CD8+ T cells sorted from blood, obtained in a trial of the OX40 agonist ivuxolimab.

The CDR3 reads as follows: CASSLAGVSLGYTF. The nucleotides read TGCGCCAGCAGCTTGGCTGGCGTGTCTCTCGGCTACACCTTC. The chain links TRBV5-1 with TRBJ1-2; no D gene call is confident. The CDR3 goes from the cysteine to the phenylalanine over 14 residues. The DNA shown is the 42-base CDR3, in frame from base 1. V was cut back by 0 bases and J by 8 bases, leaving a gap of 14 bases between them. CDR1 and CDR2, looked up from the germline V gene, are SGHRS and YFSETQ.